The clone carrying this T cell receptor beta chain was picked up many times. These data come from a study of T cells in Graves' hyperthyroidism and ophthalmopathy. RNA transcripts yielded amplified TCR beta CDR3 regions. HTBI primers were employed in a first-round RT-PCR of the TCR CDR3. TCRdb passed the multiplex PCR reads through MiXCR, listing each CDR3 protein once. The sample contains 550,000 to 850,000 distinct CDR3 sequences, approximately 19% of which appear only once. V was cut by 1 base and J by 3 bases, with 10 bases left in between. CDR1 is SGHTS, CDR2 YDEGEE, per germline. The CDR3 is 14 residues long.

Sequenced sample: blood. The V gene is TRBV5-8, the J gene TRBJ1-1; D may be TRBD1 (5 bases). The sequence was collected from a woman aged 45-65 years with Graves' hyperthyroidism that later progressed to Graves' ophthalmopathy. This CDR3 is CASSLRGGDTEAFF. As DNA, the CDR3 is TGTGCCAGCAGCTTGAGGGGCGGCGACACTGAAGCTTTCTTT.